A single T cell receptor (beta chain) is shown here with its context. The target antigen is unknown. This sample stems from a study of EBV T-cell therapy then PD-1 blockade in nasopharyngeal carcinoma. Treatment indicated: AdE1-LMPpoly-expanded autologous EBV-specific T-cell therapy followed by anti-PD-1 nivolumab. The CDR3 extends over 11 amino acids. Per the germline V gene, CDR1 is MNHEY and CDR2 is SVGAGI. The V and J ends lost 7 bases and 8 bases respectively, with 11 bases between them. TCRdb keeps only in-frame clones here, not all; method: immunoSEQ multiplex PCR. The table shows 14,000 or so clones, with roughly 84% occurring only once.

The TCR comes from a man between 35 and 55 years old with nasopharyngeal carcinoma. This chain connects TRBV6-5 to TRBJ2-5; possible D gene TRBD1, 6 bases. This specimen was CD8+ T cells from blood, taken around day 100 from a patient whose treatment included autologous EBV-specific T cells and nivolumab. The CDR3 reads CASMDRVTQYF. DNA for the CDR3: TGTGCCAGCATGGACAGAGTCACCCAGTACTTC.